This is a list of T cell receptor beta chains from one sample in a study of shared clonotypes between healthy human individuals. The data were produced by immunoSEQ multiplex PCR, yet TCRdb's version contains in-frame clones alone and is incomplete. The profile covers 1.4 million or so clones, with 98% appearing a single time and approximately 0.4% taken by the ten largest. Sequenced: naive CD4+ T cells sorted from blood. These TCRs come from a young man in good health. The CDR3 runs from the conserved cysteine through the conserved F or W. D genes are given only for firm matches. Expanded clones are given a class, and other clones once, few, many or no size at all.

v_call	clone_size	j_call	d_call	cdr3_aa	cdr3_nt
TRBV5-5	-	TRBJ2-3	-	CASSGGHASTDTQYF	TGTGCCAGCAGCGGTGGACACGCTAGCACAGATACGCAGTATTTT
TRBV6-5	-	TRBJ2-7	-	CASRTYGTGLYEQYF	TGTGCCAGCAGAACCTACGGTACAGGGTTATACGAGCAGTACTTC
TRBV18	-	TRBJ1-1	-	CASSPQAADTHTEAFF	TGTGCCAGCTCACCACAGGCGGCGGATACTCACACTGAAGCTTTCTTT
TRBV10-3	-	TRBJ2-2	-	CAISRTAAGDGELFF	TGTGCCATCAGTCGGACAGCTGCGGGAGACGGGGAGCTGTTTTTT
TRBV27	-	TRBJ2-7	-	CASSLSGFSEEQYF	TGTGCCAGCAGTTTAAGCGGGTTTTCGGAAGAGCAGTACTTC
TRBV30	-	TRBJ2-7	TRBD2	CAWSDSRGVKYF	TGTGCCTGGAGCGATTCGCGGGGGGTAAAGTACTTC
TRBV28	-	TRBJ1-5	TRBD1	CASSLPATGINQPQHF	TGTGCCAGCAGCTTACCGGCGACAGGGATCAATCAGCCCCAGCATTTT
TRBV7-6	once	TRBJ2-7	TRBD1	CASSLATGTVNYEQYF	TGTGCCAGCAGCTTAGCCACCGGGACAGTAAACTACGAGCAGTACTTC
TRBV10-3	-	TRBJ2-7	-	CAISERVEGSYEQYF	TGTGCCATCAGTGAGAGGGTGGAGGGGTCCTACGAGCAGTACTTC
TRBV7-6	-	TRBJ2-7	TRBD2	CASSPLSAGGPYEQYF	TGTGCCAGCAGCCCCTTGAGTGCGGGAGGGCCCTACGAGCAGTACTTC
TRBV5-1	-	TRBJ1-1	-	CASSEGAVGTEAFF	TGCGCCAGCAGCGAGGGAGCGGTAGGGACTGAAGCTTTCTTT
TRBV7-8	-	TRBJ2-7	-	CASSPGLRVGNEQYF	TGTGCCAGCAGCCCAGGGCTGCGGGTAGGGAACGAGCAGTACTTC
TRBV20-1	-	TRBJ2-5	-	CSVPGEETQYF	TGCAGTGTACCGGGGGAAGAGACCCAGTACTTC
TRBV19	-	TRBJ1-5	-	CASSWQPNQPQHF	TGTGCCAGTAGTTGGCAGCCAAATCAGCCCCAGCATTTT
TRBV12-2	-	TRBJ1-2	-	CASRFVGYTF	TGTGCAAGTCGCTTCGTTGGCTACACCTTC
TRBV7-8	-	TRBJ2-7	TRBD2	CASSLTVAGGYEQYF	TGTGCCAGCAGCTTAACGGTAGCGGGGGGCTACGAGCAGTACTTC
TRBV5-1	once	TRBJ2-2	-	CASSEQVNTGELFF	TGCGCCAGCAGTGAACAGGTGAACACCGGGGAGCTGTTTTTT
TRBV7-9	-	TRBJ2-1	-	CASIPPTSLSSYNEQFF	TGTGCCAGCATTCCCCCAACCAGCCTGAGCTCCTACAATGAGCAGTTCTTC
TRBV4-1	-	TRBJ2-5	-	CASSQVTGRPGETQYF	TGCGCCAGCAGCCAAGTGACCGGCCGACCTGGGGAGACCCAGTACTTC
TRBV7-8	-	TRBJ1-5	TRBD1	CASSLIQGAGQPQHF	TGTGCCAGCAGCTTAATCCAGGGGGCTGGACAGCCCCAGCATTTT
TRBV30	-	TRBJ2-1	TRBD2	CAWSLILGLAGVGNEQFF	TGTGCCTGGAGCCTTATTTTGGGACTAGCGGGAGTCGGAAATGAGCAGTTCTTC
TRBV29-1	-	TRBJ2-1	TRBD1	CSVETPRTGAPYNEQFF	TGCAGCGTTGAGACTCCGCGCACAGGGGCCCCCTACAATGAGCAGTTCTTC
TRBV6-6	-	TRBJ1-5	-	CASRLRAHQPQHF	TGTGCCAGCAGACTGAGGGCCCATCAGCCCCAGCATTTT
TRBV19	-	TRBJ2-7	-	CASSISVTSLEQYF	TGTGCCAGTAGTATATCGGTAACTAGTCTCGAGCAGTACTTC
TRBV28	once	TRBJ2-1	TRBD1	CASKFLGTGLGDEQFF	TGTGCCAGCAAGTTTTTAGGGACAGGACTCGGAGATGAGCAGTTCTTC
TRBV20-1	-	TRBJ2-1	-	CSARVHEQFF	TGCAGTGCTAGAGTACATGAGCAGTTCTTC
TRBV5-4	-	TRBJ2-3	TRBD2	CASSSGTSASTDTQYF	TGTGCCAGCAGCTCCGGGACTAGCGCCAGCACAGATACGCAGTATTTT
TRBV18	-	TRBJ1-5	-	CASSLPGHQPQHF	TGTGCCAGCTCACTCCCGGGCCATCAGCCCCAGCATTTT
TRBV5-1	-	TRBJ2-5	-	CASSLETHSETQYF	TGCGCCAGCAGCTTGGAGACACACTCTGAGACCCAGTACTTC
TRBV28	-	TRBJ1-4	-	CASSLGPWALFF	TGTGCCAGCAGTTTGGGCCCTTGGGCACTGTTTTTT
TRBV27	-	TRBJ2-7	-	CASRRQVTSYEQYF	TGTGCCAGCAGGAGACAGGTTACATCCTACGAGCAGTACTTC
TRBV7-6	-	TRBJ2-7	TRBD2	CASSEGGTSGSSYEQYF	TGTGCCAGCAGCGAGGGGGGCACTAGCGGGAGCTCCTACGAGCAGTACTTC
TRBV6-6	-	TRBJ2-3	TRBD1	CASERDSSSTDTQYF	TGTGCCAGCGAAAGGGACAGCTCTAGCACAGATACGCAGTATTTT
TRBV7-6	-	TRBJ2-3	-	CASSLSGGPLPADTQYF	TGTGCCAGCAGCTTATCAGGTGGGCCTCTTCCCGCAGATACGCAGTATTTT
TRBV5-4	-	TRBJ2-5	-	CASSLVREETQYF	TGTGCCAGCAGCTTGGTCAGGGAAGAGACCCAGTACTTC
TRBV7-8	-	TRBJ1-4	-	CASSLAQVGEKLFF	TGTGCCAGCAGCTTAGCGCAGGTGGGGGAAAAACTGTTTTTT
TRBV5-1	-	TRBJ2-1	TRBD2	CASSIPRPGLAGSSSYNEQFF	TGCGCCAGCAGCATACCGAGGCCGGGACTAGCGGGTTCAAGCTCCTACAATGAGCAGTTCTTC
TRBV7-3	once	TRBJ2-1	-	CASSSTPGLISNEQFF	TGTGCCAGCAGCTCAACCCCGGGACTGATCTCCAATGAGCAGTTCTTC
TRBV6-5	-	TRBJ2-7	-	CASSFTDPSASEQYF	TGTGCCAGCAGTTTCACAGATCCCTCCGCTTCCGAGCAGTACTTC
TRBV6-1	-	TRBJ2-5	-	CASSEIVGNPGETQYF	TGTGCCAGCAGTGAGATAGTCGGAAACCCCGGAGAGACCCAGTACTTC
TRBV27	-	TRBJ2-7	-	CASSLRRGSSYEQYF	TGTGCCAGCAGTTTACGGAGAGGGAGCTCCTACGAGCAGTACTTC
TRBV4-2	-	TRBJ2-7	TRBD1	CASSQDVGQGRHEQYF	TGTGCCAGCAGCCAAGATGTGGGACAGGGGCGCCACGAGCAGTACTTC
TRBV7-3	-	TRBJ2-1	-	CASSGMTQRGINEQFF	TGTGCCAGCAGCGGTATGACTCAGCGAGGTATCAATGAGCAGTTCTTC
TRBV7-9	-	TRBJ1-2	-	CASRRLDSEDGYTF	TGTGCCAGCAGGCGGTTGGACAGCGAGGATGGCTACACCTTC
TRBV4-1	-	TRBJ1-5	-	CASSQAARSNQPQHF	TGCGCCAGCAGCCAAGCTGCCCGGAGCAATCAGCCCCAGCATTTT
TRBV5-1	-	TRBJ2-2	TRBD2	CASSPRASGNTGELFF	TGCGCCAGCAGCCCCAGGGCTAGCGGCAACACCGGGGAGCTGTTTTTT
TRBV5-1	-	TRBJ2-3	TRBD2	CASSLRTSGTTDTQYF	TGCGCCAGCAGCTTGAGGACTAGCGGGACCACAGATACGCAGTATTTT
TRBV23-1	-	TRBJ1-2	-	CASSQRRRVGYTF	TGCGCCAGCAGTCAACGACGGCGGGTTGGCTACACCTTC
TRBV4-3	-	TRBJ2-2	-	CASSQGPGSGELFF	TGCGCCAGCAGCCAAGGTCCTGGCTCCGGGGAGCTGTTTTTT
TRBV5-4	-	TRBJ2-7	-	CASSLRISYEQYF	TGTGCCAGCAGCTTGAGAATCTCCTACGAGCAGTACTTC
TRBV9	-	TRBJ2-1	TRBD2	CASSVLLAGGGNEQFF	TGTGCCAGCAGCGTACTCCTAGCGGGAGGAGGCAATGAGCAGTTCTTC
TRBV18	-	TRBJ1-2	-	CASSPRLRTGRENYGYTF	TGTGCCAGCTCACCACGTCTGCGGACGGGCAGGGAGAACTATGGCTACACCTTC
TRBV4-3	-	TRBJ1-2	-	CASSQVGSNYGYTF	TGCGCCAGCAGCCAAGTTGGGAGCAACTATGGCTACACCTTC